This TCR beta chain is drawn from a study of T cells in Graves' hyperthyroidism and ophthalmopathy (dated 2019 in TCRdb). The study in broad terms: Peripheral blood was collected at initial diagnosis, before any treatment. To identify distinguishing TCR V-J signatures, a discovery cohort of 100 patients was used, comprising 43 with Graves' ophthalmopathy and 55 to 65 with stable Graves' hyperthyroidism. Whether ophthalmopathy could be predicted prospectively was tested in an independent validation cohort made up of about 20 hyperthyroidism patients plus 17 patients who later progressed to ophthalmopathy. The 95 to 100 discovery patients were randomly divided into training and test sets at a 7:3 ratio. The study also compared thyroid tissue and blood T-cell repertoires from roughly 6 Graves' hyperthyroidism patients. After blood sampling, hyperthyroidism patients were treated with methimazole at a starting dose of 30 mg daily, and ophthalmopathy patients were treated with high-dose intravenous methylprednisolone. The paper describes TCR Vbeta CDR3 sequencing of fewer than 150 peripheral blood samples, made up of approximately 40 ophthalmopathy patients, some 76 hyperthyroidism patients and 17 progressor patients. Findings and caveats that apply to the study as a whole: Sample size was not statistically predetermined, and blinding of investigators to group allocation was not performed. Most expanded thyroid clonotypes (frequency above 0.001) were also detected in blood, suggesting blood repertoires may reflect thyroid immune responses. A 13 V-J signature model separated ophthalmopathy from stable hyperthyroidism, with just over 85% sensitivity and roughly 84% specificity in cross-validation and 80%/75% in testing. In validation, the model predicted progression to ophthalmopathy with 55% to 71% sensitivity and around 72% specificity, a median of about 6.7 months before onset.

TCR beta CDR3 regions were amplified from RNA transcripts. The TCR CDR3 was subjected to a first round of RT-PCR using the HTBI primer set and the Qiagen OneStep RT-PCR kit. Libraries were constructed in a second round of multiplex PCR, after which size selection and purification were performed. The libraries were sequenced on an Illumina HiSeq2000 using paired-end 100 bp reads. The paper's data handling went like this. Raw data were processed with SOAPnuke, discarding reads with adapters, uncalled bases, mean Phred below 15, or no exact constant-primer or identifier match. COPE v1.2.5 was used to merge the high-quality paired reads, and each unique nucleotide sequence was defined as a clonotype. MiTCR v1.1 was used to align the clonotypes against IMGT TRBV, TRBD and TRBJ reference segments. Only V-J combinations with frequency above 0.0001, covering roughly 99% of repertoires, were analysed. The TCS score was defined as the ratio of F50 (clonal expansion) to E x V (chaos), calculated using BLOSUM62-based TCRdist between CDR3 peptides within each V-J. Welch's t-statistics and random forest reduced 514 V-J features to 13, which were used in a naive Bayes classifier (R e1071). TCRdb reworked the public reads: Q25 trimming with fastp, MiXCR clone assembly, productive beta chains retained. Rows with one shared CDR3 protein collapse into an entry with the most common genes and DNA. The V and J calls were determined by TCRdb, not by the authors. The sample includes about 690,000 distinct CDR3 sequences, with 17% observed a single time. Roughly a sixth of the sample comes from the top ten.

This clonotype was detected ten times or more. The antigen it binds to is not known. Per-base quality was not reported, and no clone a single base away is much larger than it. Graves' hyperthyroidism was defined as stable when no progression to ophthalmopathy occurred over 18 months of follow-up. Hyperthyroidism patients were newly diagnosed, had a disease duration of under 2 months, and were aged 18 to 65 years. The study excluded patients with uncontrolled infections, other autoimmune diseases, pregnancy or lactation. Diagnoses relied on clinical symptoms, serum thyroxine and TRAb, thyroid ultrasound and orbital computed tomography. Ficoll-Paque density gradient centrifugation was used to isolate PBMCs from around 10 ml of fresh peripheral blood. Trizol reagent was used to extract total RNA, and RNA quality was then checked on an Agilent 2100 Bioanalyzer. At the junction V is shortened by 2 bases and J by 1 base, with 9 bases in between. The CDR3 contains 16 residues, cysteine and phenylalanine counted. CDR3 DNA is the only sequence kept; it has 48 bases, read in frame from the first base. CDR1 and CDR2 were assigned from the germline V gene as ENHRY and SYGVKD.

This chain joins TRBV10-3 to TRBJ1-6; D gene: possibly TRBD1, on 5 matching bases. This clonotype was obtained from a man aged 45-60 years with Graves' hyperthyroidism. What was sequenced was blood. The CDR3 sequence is CAISENQGSYNSPLHF. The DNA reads TGTGCCATCAGTGAGAACCAGGGATCCTATAATTCACCCCTCCACTTT.